Given below is one T cell receptor (beta chain) in context. The antigen remains unidentified. The data derive from a study of T cells in Graves' hyperthyroidism and ophthalmopathy. Study outcomes and limitations: Within blood appeared most thyroid clonotypes that had expanded above 0.001. Model output signaled ophthalmopathy a median about seven months ahead of onset.

Patients counted as stable if ophthalmopathy did not develop within 18 months. What was amplified from RNA transcripts were TCR beta CDR3 regions. A set of HTBI primers served as the primers for a first-round RT-PCR of the TCR CDR3. TCRdb redid the calling of the multiplex PCR reads with MiXCR, one entry per CDR3 protein. Here the sample spans nearly 750,000 distinct CDR3 sequences, around 40% being singletons. The TCR was taken from a woman aged 40 to 50 with Graves' hyperthyroidism. Sequences were obtained from blood.

CDR3 in DNA: TGTGCCAGCAGCTTAACAGACTGTGGCTACACCTTC. Translation gives CASSLTDCGYTF. The chain recombines TRBV7-2 with TRBJ1-2; D remains unclear. V was trimmed by 2 bases and J by 7 bases, leaving 8 bases between them. The CDR3 consists of 12 residues. CDR1 is SGHTA and CDR2 is FQGNSA in the germline V gene.